This T cell receptor beta chain was recorded in a study of monozygotic twins with inflammatory bowel disease. Study findings and constraints: The analysis did not separate different T cell subtypes. For IBD patients, clonotypes shared with others were fewer than for healthy twins, especially with disease activity. Varying immunosuppressive regimens may have increased patient repertoire variability.

Germline CDR1 LGHDT, CDR2 YNNKEL (reference sequence). This CDR3 is built from 15 residues. On this clonotype: Its antigen remains unknown.

Nested PCRs of about 17 and 10 cycles, two in total, were run on TCRalpha and TCRbeta cDNA. Using the 5' RACE reads, TCRdb records one entry per CDR3 protein without DNA. The sample holds fewer than 550,000 distinct CDR3 sequences. Sequencing used blood. The receptor was derived from a human donor with ulcerative colitis or Crohn's disease, or a healthy co-twin of an affected twin (not recorded which). V usage is TRBV3-1 and J usage is TRBJ1-2; TCRdb returns TRBD1, unconfirmable since there is no DNA. The CDR3 loop is CASSQDPTGGHGYTF.